One and the same sample provided the 10 T cell receptor beta chains below, sequenced in a study of blood T cell repertoires in COVID-19. TCRdb keeps only in-frame clones here, not all; method: immunoSEQ multiplex PCR. The data show 300,000 to 500,000 clones, 88% seen once. Sequencing was done on a sample of PBMCs or T cells enriched from blood (not recorded which). The source is a woman aged 35 to 49 with acute COVID-19.

A few counts support this clone. The CDR3, as DNA: TGTGCCAGCAGTTCACCCGAGACAGGGGGCTACGAGCAGTACTTC. Protein product: CASSSPETGGYEQYF. The rearrangement joins TRBV27 to TRBJ2-7; 9 nucleotides match TRBD1. The ends lost 4 bases at V and 3 bases at J; junction bases unmatched: 7. The CDR3 is made up of 15 amino acids. The germline gives CDR1 MNHEY, CDR2 SMNVEV (reference sequence).

This clone was picked up a small number of times. A junction boundary mismatches the germline segment, possibly from a read error. V usage is TRBV7-8 and J usage is TRBJ1-5, with no clear D. The CDR3 extends over 17 amino acids. Germline V lookup: CDR1 SGHVS, CDR2 FQNEAQ. The CDR3 sequence: CASSLAPAVGSNQPQHF. In DNA form, the CDR3 reads TGTGCCAGCAGCTTAGCGCCTGCGGTTGGGAGCAACCAGCCCCAGCATTTT.

A few counts support this clone. J is TRBJ1-1 and V is TRBV2, with TRBD1 identical over 9 bases. CDR3 length equals 15 residues. Germline CDR1 SNHLY, CDR2 FYNNEI. The ends lost 3 bases at V and 9 bases at J; junction bases unmatched: 11. DNA for the CDR3: TGTGCCAGCAGTGAGGAGACAGGGGGGAGTGGGAAAGCTTTCTTT. Translation gives CASSEETGGSGKAFF.

The J gene is TRBJ1-1, the V gene TRBV12-3 or TRBV12-4; 8 bases are shared with TRBD1. CDR3 length equals 13 residues. V lost 5 bases and J lost 5; bases outside the gene matches: 4. In DNA form, the CDR3 reads TGTGCCAGCAGTGCAGGGGGCCGGACTGAAGCTTTCTTT. This codes for CASSAGGRTEAFF.

V gene TRBV5-1 combines with J gene TRBJ2-3; D might be TRBD2 (7 bases). Germline CDR1 reads SGHRS; CDR2 reads YFSETQ. Deletions cut 4 bases from V and 3 bases from J, with 18 bases between. The CDR3 is 16 residues long. The CDR3 DNA reads as TGCGCCAGCAGCAAGACAAACAGGGAGGGGACAGATACGCAGTATTTT. Translated, it gives CASSKTNREGTDTQYF.

This chain uses TRBV13 with TRBJ1-3; perhaps TRBD1 as D (5 bases). CDR1 is PRHDT and CDR2 is FYEKMQ in the germline V gene (reference sequence). This CDR3 spans 14 amino acids. Trimming removed 1 base at V and 4 bases at J, with 8 bases between. The CDR3 coding sequence is TGTGCCAGCAGCTTAGAGGGGTTCGGAAACACCATATATTTT. Amino acids: CASSLEGFGNTIYF.

In this sample, this clone turned up once. The CDR3 loop reads CAWRRDRVATGELFF. CDR3 bases: TGTGCCTGGAGGCGGGACAGGGTTGCCACCGGGGAGCTGTTTTTT. The V call is TRBV30, the J call TRBJ2-2; 9 nucleotides line up with TRBD1. J lost 4 bases, V lost 3 bases, and 6 bases had no gene match. Looked up from germline, CDR1 is GTSNPN and CDR2 is SVGIG (reference sequence). The CDR3 runs to 15 residues. Full variable domain (missing parts from reference TRBV30 and TRBJ2-2): SQTIHQWPATLVQPVGSPLSLECTVEGTSNPNLYWYRQAAGRGLQLLFYSVGIGQISSEVPQNLSASRPQDRQFILSSKKLLLSDSGFYLCAWRRDRVATGELFFGEGSRLTVL.

The chain has TRBV20-1 and TRBJ2-1, with D possibly matching TRBD2 (5 bases). The CDR3 is made up of 11 amino acids. CDR1 is DFQATT, CDR2 SNEGSKA, per germline (reference sequence). V was trimmed by 3 bases and J by 8 bases, leaving 8 bases between them. The CDR3 region has the DNA TGCAGTGCTAGCTGGGGAGATGAGCAGTTCTTC. Translation: CSASWGDEQFF.

This sequence joins TRBV12-5 and TRBJ2-5; D call uncertain. Per germline, CDR1 LGHNT and CDR2 FRNRAP. V was clipped by 2 bases and J by 5 bases, with 6 bases between them. The CDR3 consists of 12 residues. The CDR3 region is CASGLNLETQYF. The CDR3 coding sequence is TGTGCTAGTGGTTTGAACTTGGAGACCCAGTACTTC.

V usage is TRBV9 and J usage is TRBJ2-7; the D is unclear. The V end lost 0 bases, the J end lost 3 bases, and 10 bases lay between the germline ends. This CDR3 is built from 14 residues. Germline CDR1 reads SGDLS; CDR2 reads YYNGEE. CDR3 in amino acids: CASSVGHSFYEQYF. The CDR3 DNA is TGTGCCAGCAGCGTAGGGCACAGTTTCTACGAGCAGTACTTC.